This entry concerns a single T cell receptor (beta chain). The sample comes from a study of CD8 T cells in Susac syndrome. Reverse transcription of roughly 0.5 to 1 ug RNA was carried out with random hexamers. The TCR beta CDR3 was amplified by immunoSEQ multiplex PCR across 54 Vbeta, 13 Jbeta. A single record per CDR3 protein comes from TCRdb applying MiXCR to the immunoSEQ multiplex PCR reads. The table includes some 120,000 distinct CDR3 sequences, about 95% detected once. Sequencing of TCR beta was undertaken in CD8+ and CD4+ T cells derived from blood. Controls were healthy donors chosen to match patients in age and sex. The clonotype comes from a human donor in good health. Material for sequencing was CD4+ T cells from PBMCs.

The CDR3 nucleotides read TGTGCCAGTAGTATAGAGGGAAGGGGCGCTCAGCCCCAGCATTTT. Translated, it gives CASSIEGRGAQPQHF. The chain joins TRBV19 to TRBJ1-5; perhaps TRBD1 as D (5 bases). CDR3 length equals 15 residues. Per the germline V gene, CDR1 is LNHDA and CDR2 is SQIVND (reference sequence). V lost 0 bases to trimming and J lost 6 bases, with 12 bases between them. Variable domain in full (rest from reference TRBV19 and TRBJ1-5): DGGITQSPKYLFRKEGQNVTLSCEQNLNHDAMYWYRQDPGQGLRLIYYSQIVNDFQKGDIAEGYSVSREKKESFPLTVTSAQKNPTAFYLCASSIEGRGAQPQHFGDGTRLSIL.